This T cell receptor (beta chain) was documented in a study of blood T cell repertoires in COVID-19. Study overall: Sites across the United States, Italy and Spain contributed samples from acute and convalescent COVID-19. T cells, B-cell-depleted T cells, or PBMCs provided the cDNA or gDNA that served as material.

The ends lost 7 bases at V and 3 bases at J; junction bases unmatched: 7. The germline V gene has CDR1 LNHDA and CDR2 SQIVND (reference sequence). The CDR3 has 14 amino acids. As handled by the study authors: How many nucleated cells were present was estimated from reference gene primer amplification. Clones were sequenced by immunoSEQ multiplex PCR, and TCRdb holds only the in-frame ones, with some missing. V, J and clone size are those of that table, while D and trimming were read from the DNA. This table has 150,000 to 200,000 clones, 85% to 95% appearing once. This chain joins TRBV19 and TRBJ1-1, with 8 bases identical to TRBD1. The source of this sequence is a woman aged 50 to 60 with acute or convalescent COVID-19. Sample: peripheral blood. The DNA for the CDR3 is TGTGCCAGTAAAGTTTCGGGACAGGACACTGAAGCTTTCTTT. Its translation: CASKVSGQDTEAFF.